The source of this T cell receptor beta chain is a study of blood T cell repertoires in COVID-19. Study information: Some COVID-19 samples were acute and others convalescent; all came from the United States, Italy and Spain. T cells, B-cell-depleted T cells, or PBMCs supplied cDNA or gDNA.

CDR1 SGHRS and CDR2 YFSETQ come from the germline V gene. This CDR3 spans 13 amino acids. V lost 6 bases, J lost 1 base, and 10 bases lay in between. Method: immunoSEQ multiplex PCR; TCRdb's copy keeps in-frame clones and lacks some. The data show about 240,000 clones, about 90% seen once. The chain is built from TRBV5-1 and TRBJ1-1, with D perhaps matching TRBD1 (6 bases). The sequence was obtained from a man aged 55 to 70 with acute or convalescent COVID-19. Sequenced input: peripheral blood. CDR3 sequence: CASTRTANTEAFF. The CDR3 DNA sequence: TGCGCCAGCACTCGGACAGCGAACACTGAAGCTTTCTTT.